What follows are 10 T cell receptor beta chains derived from one specimen sequenced in a study of shared clonotypes between healthy human individuals. Positive CCR7 selection of CD45RO-negative cells yielded the naive CD8 cells, and terminally differentiated effector memory CD45RA+ cells were excluded. Only in-frame clones appear in the TCRdb table, and some are missing; sequencing was by immunoSEQ multiplex PCR. The sample consists of fewer than 800,000 clones, 92% of them appearing once. The sequencing sample was made of naive CD8+ T cells sorted from blood. The receptors derive from a man in his thirties or forties in good health.

V gene TRBV6-6 combines with J gene TRBJ2-1, with D maybe TRBD2 (5 bases). The CDR3 is made up of 12 amino acids. Looked up from germline, CDR1 is MNHNY and CDR2 is SVGAGI (reference sequence). Trimming removed 6 bases from V and 7 bases from J, with 10 bases in between. As DNA, the CDR3 is TGTGCCAGCAGGGGAGACATTAATGAGCAGTTCTTC. Translation gives CASRGDINEQFF.

Points on this clone: A far bigger clonotype differs at one base, so this is likely a read error. Other DNA variants within this sample encode the same CDR3. The V and J genes are TRBV7-9 and TRBJ2-1; D is ambiguous. The CDR3 contains 12 residues. The germline V gene has CDR1 SEHNR and CDR2 FQNEAQ (reference sequence). V was shortened by 5 bases and J by 3 bases, with 5 bases between the two germline ends. CDR3 sequence: CASSPDYNEQFF. In DNA, the CDR3 is TGTGCCAGCAGCCCGGACTACAATGAGCAGTTCTTC.

This rearrangement joins TRBV13 to TRBJ2-7; 9 nucleotides agree with TRBD1. This CDR3 is built from 14 residues. V was pared by 4 bases and J by 2 bases, with 3 bases of the junction left unmatched. The germline V gene encodes CDR1 PRHDT and CDR2 FYEKMQ (reference sequence). CDR3 residues: CASSWTGATYEQYF. The CDR3 nucleotides are TGTGCCAGCAGCTGGACAGGGGCCACCTACGAGCAGTACTTC.

The V call is TRBV7-8, the J call TRBJ1-5; D might be TRBD1 (5 bases). The CDR3 is made up of 15 amino acids. V was shortened by 0 bases and J by 7 bases, with 13 bases between the two germline ends. CDR1 and CDR2 from the germline V gene are SGHVS and FQNEAQ. The CDR3 sequence: CASSLAYVRDQPQHF. The CDR3 bases are TGTGCCAGCAGCTTAGCGTACGTGAGGGACCAGCCCCAGCATTTT.

The chain links TRBV28 to TRBJ2-2, with unresolved D. V was shortened by 4 bases and J by 0 bases, with 9 bases between the two germline ends. This CDR3 region has 15 residues. Per the germline V gene, CDR1 is MDHEN and CDR2 is SYDVKM. The CDR3, as DNA: TGTGCCAGCAGTTGGCCAGCTACGAACACCGGGGAGCTGTTTTTT. This gives the protein CASSWPATNTGELFF.

The chain uses TRBV10-3 and TRBJ2-1; D gene unclear. This CDR3 contains 13 residues. CDR1 is ENHRY, CDR2 SYGVKD, per germline. The V end was cut by 7 bases, the J end by 3 bases, with 10 bases between. CDR3 amino acids: CAIKDGSYNEQFF. DNA for the CDR3: TGTGCCATCAAGGACGGAAGCTACAATGAGCAGTTCTTC.

V and J are TRBV18 and TRBJ2-3, with TRBD2 matching over 10 bases. The V gene end was trimmed by 0 bases and the J gene end by 0 bases; junction bases not matched to a gene: 12. Germline V gene data show CDR1 as KGHSH and CDR2 as LQKENI. The CDR3 is 20 amino acids. Written as DNA, the CDR3 is TGTGCCAGCTCACCACCGCCCAGCCTACTAGCGGGGCCTAGCACAGATACGCAGTATTTT. This translates into CASSPPPSLLAGPSTDTQYF.

The gene calls are TRBV28 and TRBJ1-3; possibly TRBD1 for D (6 bases). The germline V gene has CDR1 MDHEN and CDR2 SYDVKM. V lost 6 bases and J 3 bases, leaving 12 bases between the germline ends. CDR3 length: 14 residues. The CDR3 spells CASSIAGVGNTIYF. In nucleotides, the CDR3 is TGTGCCAGCAGCATCGCAGGGGTTGGAAACACCATATATTTT.

The rearrangement links TRBV30 to TRBJ2-5; 7 nucleotides line up with TRBD2. The V and J ends lost 0 bases and 4 bases, in that order; junction bases with no gene match: 2. This CDR3 has 13 amino acids. From germline, CDR1 is GTSNPN and CDR2 SVGIG (reference sequence). Here the CDR3 reads CAWSVASGETQYF. CDR3 DNA sequence: TGTGCCTGGAGTGTAGCTAGCGGAGAGACCCAGTACTTC.

A single count supports this clone. The chain couples TRBV19 to TRBJ2-7; possible D gene TRBD2, 6 bases. The CDR3 consists of 13 residues. V was trimmed by 5 bases and J by 3 bases, leaving 11 bases between them. Germline V gives CDR1 LNHDA, CDR2 SQIVND (reference sequence). DNA for the CDR3: TGTGCCAGTAGTCCTAGCGACTTCTACGAGCAGTACTTC. Its protein product is CASSPSDFYEQYF.